This T cell receptor (beta chain) came from a study of OX40 agonist ivuxolimab in advanced cancers. Whole-study context: Anti-PD-1, anti-PD-L1 or anti-CTLA-4 therapy given earlier was allowed, and approximately 40% had some.

Sequencing was performed with immunoSEQ multiplex PCR; in TCRdb, only in-frame clones are kept and a portion is missing. The table includes 70,000 to 95,000 clones, approximately 94% detected once. Systemic immunosuppression or a history of autoimmune disease excluded patients. The germline gives CDR1 SEHNR, CDR2 FQNEAQ (reference sequence). J was trimmed by 1 base and V by 4 bases; bases with no gene match: 2. CDR3 length: 14 amino acids. This TCR derives from an adult with an advanced solid tumor such as melanoma, head and neck, liver or kidney cancer. The rearrangement links TRBV7-9 to TRBJ2-3; TRBD1 aligns across 7 bases. The sequencing here drew on CD4+ or CD8+ T cells sorted from blood, taken in a trial of the OX40 agonist ivuxolimab. DNA of the CDR3: TGTGCCAGCAGCTCCGGGACAGGCACAGATACGCAGTATTTT. Protein: CASSSGTGTDTQYF.